What follows is one T cell receptor beta chain and its context. What it recognizes is unknown. These data originate in a study of shared clonotypes between healthy human individuals. Study at large: With ages of 18 to 49, the donors were a couple of women and three men. CD4 naive and CD4 memory each took three plates per donor, while CD8 naive took two and CD8 memory one.

Clones were sequenced by immunoSEQ multiplex PCR, and TCRdb holds only the in-frame ones, with some missing. The data contain 550,000 to 650,000 clones, approximately 96% of them seen just once; the ten biggest clones take up approximately 0.12%. Germline CDR1 is MDHEN and CDR2 is SYDVKM. The CDR3 is 14 amino acids. Trimming pared 6 bases from V and 2 bases from J, leaving 14 bases between. As defined, naive CD8 cells were CD45RO-negative and positively selected for CCR7, with terminally differentiated effector memory CD45RA+ cells excluded. General observations from the study: The sharing of 5% to 6.5% of naive CD4 clonotypes was seen across several donors.

This chain joins TRBV28 and TRBJ2-7; D is tentatively TRBD1 or TRBD2 (5 bases each). What was sequenced was naive CD8+ T cells sorted from blood. The sequence was collected from a young woman in good health. The CDR3 coding sequence is TGTGCCAGCAGCGGCCCCCGGGGCGCCTACGAGCAGTACTTC. Translating it yields CASSGPRGAYEQYF.